One sample yielded the 32 T cell receptor beta chains listed below, sequenced in a study of cytomegalovirus exposure and HLA in healthy donors. The study ran its PCR with 60 Vbeta and 13 Jbeta primers. Using immunoSEQ multiplex PCR, the repertoire was profiled, and TCRdb retains in-frame clones only, with some absent. Among about 69,000 clones listed, roughly two thirds were seen once. The sample comprised PBMCs. The source of these receptors is a male donor in good health and CMV-seropositive.

This chain joins TRBV7-9 and TRBJ1-3, with 7 bases identical to TRBD1. This CDR3 spans 16 amino acids. After removal of 5 bases from V and 2 bases from J, the junction contained 9 bases not matched to a gene. Germline V gives CDR1 SEHNR, CDR2 FQNEAQ (reference sequence). The CDR3, as DNA: TGTGCCAGCAGCCCTCTACAGGGGCCCCCTGGAAACACCATATATTTT. Protein product: CASSPLQGPPGNTIYF.

This clone was detected only a few times. The chain carries TRBV19 and TRBJ1-1; TRBD1 might be the D (5 bases). Germline assignment: CDR1 LNHDA and CDR2 SQIVND (reference sequence). The CDR3 sequence is 13 residues long. V was trimmed by 7 bases and J by 2 bases, leaving 11 bases between them. The CDR3 sequence: CASNPGQNTEAFF. CDR3 coding DNA: TGTGCCAGTAACCCCGGACAAAACACTGAAGCTTTCTTT.

This clone came up once. This rearrangement joins TRBV5-1 to TRBJ1-2; 7 nucleotides line up with TRBD1. Germline CDR1 reads SGHRS; CDR2 reads YFSETQ. V shed 7 bases and J 5 bases; nucleotides not matched to a gene: 11. This CDR3 spans 14 amino acids. The CDR3 DNA reads TGCGCCAGCGGCCCAGGACAGGCCGGTTATGGCTACACCTTC. Amino acid sequence: CASGPGQAGYGYTF.

The chain couples TRBV18 to TRBJ1-1; 7 bases map to TRBD1. Germline V gene sequence: CDR1 KGHSH, CDR2 LQKENI. V shed 3 bases, J shed 0 bases, and the junction held 4 bases outside the gene matches. This CDR3 is built from 15 residues. This CDR3 is CASSPGQALNTEAFF. The DNA for the CDR3 is TGTGCCAGCTCACCCGGACAGGCCTTGAACACTGAAGCTTTCTTT.

V and J are TRBV10-3 and TRBJ1-5; 8 bases align to TRBD1. V lost 7 bases to trimming and J lost 4 bases; unmatched junction nucleotides: 3. Germline-derived CDR1 and CDR2 are ENHRY and SYGVKD. The CDR3 consists of 13 residues. CDR3 sequence reads: CAITDRENQPQHF. The CDR3, as DNA: TGTGCCATCACGGACAGGGAGAATCAGCCCCAGCATTTT.

This clone was recorded only once. V usage is TRBV7-9 and J usage is TRBJ2-7, with D maybe TRBD1 (6 bases). The V and J ends lost 2 bases and 5 bases respectively, with 13 bases between them. Germline loops: CDR1 SEHNR, CDR2 FQNEAQ (reference sequence). The CDR3 totals 14 residues. CDR3 in amino acids: CASSLYRDPDEQYF. In DNA, the CDR3 is TGTGCCAGCAGCTTATACAGGGACCCAGACGAGCAGTACTTC.

This rearrangement joins TRBV25-1 to TRBJ1-1, with 9 bases lining up with TRBD1. With V trimmed by 7 bases and J by 5 bases, 5 bases remained unmatched. The CDR3 spans 13 residues. Germline assignment: CDR1 MGHDK and CDR2 SYGVNS. This CDR3 is CASMVTGGTEAFF. The CDR3 DNA reads as TGTGCCAGCATGGTGACAGGGGGGACTGAAGCTTTCTTT. The full variable domain, with the rest looked up from reference TRBV25-1 and TRBJ1-1, is EADIYQTPRYLVIGTGKKITLECSQTMGHDKMYWYQQDPGMELHLIHYSYGVNSTEKGDLSSESTVSRIRTEHFPLTLESARPSHTSQYLCASMVTGGTEAFFGQGTRLTVV.

This clone occurred once. The J gene is TRBJ2-3, the V gene TRBV29-1, with D maybe TRBD1 (5 bases). V was trimmed by 4 bases and J by 2 bases, leaving 10 bases between them. The CDR3 has 13 residues. Germline loops: CDR1 SQVTM, CDR2 ANQGSEA. CDR3 sequence reads: CSVAGQVTDTQYF. The CDR3 DNA follows: TGCAGCGTTGCAGGACAAGTCACAGATACGCAGTATTTT.

This clone was seen once. The chain is built from TRBV5-5 and TRBJ1-2; 7 bases align to TRBD1. This CDR3 has 13 residues. Unmatched junction bases numbered 8, after V lost 4 bases and J lost 8 bases. Germline V lookup: CDR1 SGHKS, CDR2 YYEKEE (reference sequence). CDR3 sequence reads: CASSPGTVEGYTF. CDR3 in DNA: TGTGCCAGCAGCCCAGGGACAGTCGAAGGCTACACCTTC.

V usage is TRBV7-9 and J usage is TRBJ2-7; TRBD1 might be the D (6 bases). The germline V gene has CDR1 SEHNR and CDR2 FQNEAQ (reference sequence). The CDR3 sequence is 13 residues long. Trimming removed 3 bases at V and 1 base at J, with 7 bases between. CDR3 residues: CASSFTGSYEQYF. Written as DNA, the CDR3 is TGTGCCAGCAGCTTTACAGGGTCCTACGAGCAGTACTTC.

This chain links TRBV6-5 with TRBJ2-7, with a weak D call TRBD1 (5 bases). The V end lost 6 bases, the J end lost 4 bases, and 16 bases lay between the germline ends. Germline lookup yields CDR1 MNHEY and CDR2 SVGAGI. The length of the CDR3 is 14 residues. In DNA form, the CDR3 reads TGTGCCAGCAGCTATCAGGGATGGATGTACGAGCAGTACTTC. This gives the protein CASSYQGWMYEQYF.

V and J are TRBV7-2 and TRBJ1-1; a weak D match, TRBD1 (5 bases). This CDR3 has 14 amino acids. With 3 bases removed from V and 1 base from J, the gap between germline ends came to 9 bases. Germline CDR1 SGHTA, CDR2 FQGNSA. The CDR3 loop is CASSFRRANTEAFF. The CDR3 DNA reads as TGTGCCAGCAGCTTCCGCAGGGCGAACACTGAAGCTTTCTTT.

This clone occurred a few times. The V gene is TRBV15, the J gene TRBJ1-1; perhaps TRBD1 as D (6 bases). The length of the CDR3 is 15 residues. V lost 2 bases and J 1 base, leaving 11 bases between the germline ends. Germline V gene lookup returns CDR1 LNHNV and CDR2 YYDKDF (reference sequence). The CDR3 DNA sequence: TGTGCCACCAGCAGACCCTCGACAGGGAACACTGAAGCTTTCTTT. Translating gives CATSRPSTGNTEAFF.

The chain uses TRBV6-1 and TRBJ1-5; the D is unclear. V dropped 5 bases and J dropped 2 bases, with 13 bases sitting between them. Germline values: CDR1 MNHNS, CDR2 SASEGT. CDR3 length: 15 residues. CDR3 in amino acids: CASSQGPMGNQPQHF. In nucleotides, the CDR3 is TGTGCCAGCAGTCAAGGGCCCATGGGCAATCAGCCCCAGCATTTT.

V is TRBV5-1 and J is TRBJ2-1; unclear D gene. V lost 1 base and J lost 5, with 7 bases in between. CDR1 and CDR2 from the germline V gene are SGHRS and YFSETQ. The CDR3 covers 13 residues. The CDR3 region is CASSLFLNNEQFF. As DNA, the CDR3 is TGCGCCAGCAGCTTGTTCCTTAACAATGAGCAGTTCTTC.

The rearrangement links TRBV10-3 to TRBJ2-7, with 7 nucleotides matching TRBD1. The length of the CDR3 is 15 residues. Trimming took 0 bases from V and 5 from J; bases not matched to a gene: 7. The V gene's germline CDR1 is ENHRY and CDR2 SYGVKD. CDR3 sequence (DNA): TGTGCCATCAGTGAGTCACAGGGGACGGTGGACGAGCAGTACTTC. It yields the protein CAISESQGTVDEQYF.

This chain links TRBV7-2 with TRBJ2-2; the D gene is possibly TRBD2 (6 bases). The CDR3 consists of 17 residues. V was trimmed by 3 bases and J by 1 base, leaving 15 bases between them. Looked up from germline, CDR1 is SGHTA and CDR2 is FQGNSA. This CDR3 reads CASSFGWGAGNTGELFF. CDR3 coding DNA: TGTGCCAGCAGCTTCGGTTGGGGAGCGGGGAACACCGGGGAGCTGTTTTTT.

This clone appeared once. The chain carries TRBV9 and TRBJ2-7; 7 bases map to TRBD2. The trim removed 0 bases at V and 3 bases at J, leaving 9 bases unmatched. The CDR3 runs 16 residues. The germline CDR1 and CDR2 sequences are SGDLS and YYNGEE. The CDR3 region is CASSVGLIGTNYEQYF. DNA for the CDR3: TGTGCCAGCAGCGTAGGGTTAATAGGGACTAACTACGAGCAGTACTTC.

This clone was seen a handful of times. The chain combines TRBV6-1 with TRBJ1-1; D is ambiguous. CDR1 is MNHNS and CDR2 is SASEGT in the germline V gene. V was cut by 7 bases and J by 5 bases, with 8 bases left in between. The CDR3 has 11 residues. CDR3 in amino acids: CASNWETEAFF. CDR3 DNA sequence: TGTGCCAGCAATTGGGAGACTGAAGCTTTCTTT.

The chain joins TRBV4-1 to TRBJ1-2; 8 bases agree with TRBD1. The CDR3 is 16 residues long. V lost 3 bases, J lost 0 bases, and 6 bases stayed unmatched. CDR1 is MGHRA and CDR2 is YSYEKL in the germline V gene. The DNA of the CDR3 is TGCGCCAGCAGCCAGGGGATGGACAGGGCTAACTATGGCTACACCTTC. It yields the protein CASSQGMDRANYGYTF.

The genes are TRBV10-2 and TRBJ2-3, with TRBD1 matching 9 bases. V dropped 6 bases and J dropped 1; count of bases not matched to a gene: 2. CDR3 size: 14 residues. CDR1 WSHSY and CDR2 SAAADI come from the germline V gene. The CDR3 reads CASRDRGGTDTQYF. The CDR3, as DNA: TGCGCCAGCAGGGACAGGGGAGGCACAGATACGCAGTATTTT.

The chain recombines TRBV7-2 with TRBJ1-6, with D possibly being TRBD1 (6 bases). The CDR3 runs 16 residues. V was trimmed by 4 bases and J by 6 bases, leaving 16 bases between them. CDR1 SGHTA and CDR2 FQGNSA come from the germline V gene. CDR3: CASSSDSLFGNSPLHF. The CDR3 nucleotides are TGTGCCAGCAGCTCGGACAGCCTTTTTGGTAATTCACCCCTCCACTTT.

The rearrangement uses TRBV5-5 and TRBJ2-1, with D tentatively TRBD2 (5 bases). V was shortened by 5 bases and J by 0 bases, with 15 bases between the two germline ends. Per the germline V gene, CDR1 is SGHKS and CDR2 is YYEKEE (reference sequence). The CDR3 is 16 residues long. CDR3 coding DNA: TGTGCCAGCAGGCGTTCGGGAAGCAGCTCCTACAATGAGCAGTTCTTC. Its protein product is CASRRSGSSSYNEQFF.

The CDR3, as DNA: TGTGCCAGCAGCTTGTCCTACGGGAGGGCCTTAGAGACCCAGTACTTC. Its protein is CASSLSYGRALETQYF. The rearrangement joins TRBV5-4 to TRBJ2-5, with TRBD2 matching 8 bases. Trimming at V came to 1 base and at J to 4 bases, leaving 9 bases not matched to a gene. This CDR3 has 16 amino acids. Germline values: CDR1 SGHNT, CDR2 YYREEE (reference sequence).

The CDR3 is CASNHRAGNTIYF. In nucleotides, the CDR3 is TGTGCCAGCAATCACAGGGCTGGAAACACCATATATTTT. The rearrangement joins TRBV13 to TRBJ1-3; tentative D call: TRBD1 (6 bases). The CDR3 has 13 residues. The germline V and J ends were trimmed by 7 bases and 2 bases, with 9 bases remaining between them. CDR1 is PRHDT and CDR2 is FYEKMQ in the germline V gene (reference sequence).

This chain connects TRBV4-3 to TRBJ2-1, with TRBD2 identical over 10 bases. V lost 1 base to trimming and J lost 7 bases; unmatched junction nucleotides: 4. Germline CDR1 and CDR2: LGHNA and YSLEER. There are 15 residues in the CDR3. CDR3 in amino acids: CASSQGSSGGNEQFF. The CDR3 DNA is TGCGCCAGCAGCCAAGGCTCTAGCGGGGGAAATGAGCAGTTCTTC.

The rearrangement links TRBV4-3 to TRBJ1-5; D call uncertain. Germline V gives CDR1 LGHNA, CDR2 YSLEER. V shed 4 bases and J shed 1 base, with 11 bases lying between them. The CDR3 totals 15 residues. The CDR3 DNA reads as TGCGCCAGCAGCCGGACCTGGGAGAGCAATCAGCCCCAGCATTTT. Its translation: CASSRTWESNQPQHF.

The CDR3 nucleotides are TGTGCCAGCAGTTACCTGGGTAGCGGGGACACCATATATTTT. Its protein is CASSYLGSGDTIYF. The rearrangement joins TRBV6-5 to TRBJ1-3; the D is unclear. V gave up 2 bases and J gave up 8 bases, with 13 bases separating them. This CDR3 spans 14 amino acids. Germline V CDR1 and CDR2: MNHEY, SVGAGI.

The V gene is TRBV6-4, the J gene TRBJ2-1; 7 nucleotides align to TRBD2. CDR1 is MRHNA and CDR2 is SNTAGT in the germline V gene. The V gene end was trimmed by 2 bases and the J gene end by 6 bases; junction bases not matched to a gene: 1. The CDR3 has 13 amino acids. The chain's CDR3 is CASSDRTSNEQFF. The CDR3 DNA is TGTGCCAGCAGTGACAGGACTAGCAATGAGCAGTTCTTC.

The chain has TRBV2 and TRBJ1-1; D call uncertain. The CDR3 is 13 amino acids. Germline V gene sequence: CDR1 SNHLY, CDR2 FYNNEI. The V end lost 7 bases, the J end lost 3 bases, and 12 bases lay between the germline ends. The CDR3 loop reads CASKAGVDTEAFF. The CDR3 coding sequence is TGTGCCAGCAAAGCCGGGGTGGACACTGAAGCTTTCTTT.

There are a few counts of this clone. The chain recombines TRBV4-1 with TRBJ1-4; D not certain. Deletions cut 0 bases from V and 4 bases from J, with 12 bases between. CDR3 length: 16 amino acids. From germline, CDR1 is MGHRA and CDR2 YSYEKL. The CDR3 loop reads CASSQDLVYFNEKLFF. In DNA, the CDR3 is TGCGCCAGCAGCCAAGATCTGGTCTACTTTAATGAAAAACTGTTTTTT.

This sequence joins TRBV4-3 and TRBJ2-5; D not resolved. From germline, CDR1 is LGHNA and CDR2 YSLEER. The V gene lost 0 bases and the J gene lost 1 base, with 12 bases spanning the gap. This CDR3 is 16 amino acids long. The chain's CDR3 is CASSQEVGSTQETQYF. In DNA, the CDR3 is TGCGCCAGCAGCCAAGAGGTTGGTAGCACCCAAGAGACCCAGTACTTC.